This TCR beta chain was identified in a study of CD8+CD57+ T cells in acquired aplastic anemia. Looking at the study overall: DNA per sorted CD4+ or CD8+ sample ranged roughly 0.19 to 27.4 ug, averaging roughly 3.5 ug.

On this clonotype: Its cognate antigen is unknown.

Points from the study as a whole: The CD8+ Simpson's diversity of patients and controls was not significantly different. Both patients and controls carried the same twenty-nine CD8+ CDR3 sequences.

The germline V gene has CDR1 ENHRY and CDR2 SYGVKD. V was cut by 4 bases and J by 5 bases, with 13 bases left in between. CDR3 length equals 14 residues. Genomic DNA constituted the template upon which TCR beta VDJ and CDR3 profiling was performed. TCRdb re-derived calls from the reads in MiXCR, one entry per CDR3 protein. The repertoire holds 310,000 or so distinct CDR3 sequences, under 60% seen once, with roughly 1.3% in the top ten. In patients chosen for sequencing, flow cytometry had shown CD8+CD57+ cell expansion. Blood samples were obtained from patients who had received no prior therapy. The clonotype comes from a human donor with aplastic anemia. Sequencing input: sorted CD4+, CD8+, or CD8+CD57+ T cells (not recorded which) from PBMCs. The V gene is TRBV10-3, the J gene TRBJ2-3; D not certain. CDR3 DNA sequence: TGTGCCATCAGTGGCTCTACCACGGGAGATACGCAGTATTTT. This sequence encodes CAISGSTTGDTQYF.